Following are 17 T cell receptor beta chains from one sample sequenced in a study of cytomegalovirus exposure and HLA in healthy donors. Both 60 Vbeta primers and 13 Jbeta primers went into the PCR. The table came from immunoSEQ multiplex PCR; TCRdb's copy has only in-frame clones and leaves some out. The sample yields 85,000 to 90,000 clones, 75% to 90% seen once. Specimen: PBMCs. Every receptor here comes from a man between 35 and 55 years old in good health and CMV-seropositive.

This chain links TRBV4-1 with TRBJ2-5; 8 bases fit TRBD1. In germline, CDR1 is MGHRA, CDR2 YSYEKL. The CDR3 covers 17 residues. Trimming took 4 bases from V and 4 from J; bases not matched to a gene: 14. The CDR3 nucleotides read TGCGCCAGCAGCCCAGAAAGTACAGGGGGTAGGGTAGAGACCCAGTACTTC. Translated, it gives CASSPESTGGRVETQYF.

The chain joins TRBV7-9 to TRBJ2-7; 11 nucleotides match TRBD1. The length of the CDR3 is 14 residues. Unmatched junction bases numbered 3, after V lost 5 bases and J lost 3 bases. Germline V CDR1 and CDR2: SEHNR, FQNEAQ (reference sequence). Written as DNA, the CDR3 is TGTGCCAGCAGCCCAGGGACAGGGGGCTACGAGCAGTACTTC. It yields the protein CASSPGTGGYEQYF.

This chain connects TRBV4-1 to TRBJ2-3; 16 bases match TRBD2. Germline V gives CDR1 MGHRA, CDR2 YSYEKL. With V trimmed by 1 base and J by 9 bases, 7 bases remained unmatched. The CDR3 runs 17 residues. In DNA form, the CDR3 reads TGCGCCAGCAGCCAAGCAGGGACTAGCGGGGGGGCAGGAACGCAGTATTTT. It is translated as CASSQAGTSGGAGTQYF.

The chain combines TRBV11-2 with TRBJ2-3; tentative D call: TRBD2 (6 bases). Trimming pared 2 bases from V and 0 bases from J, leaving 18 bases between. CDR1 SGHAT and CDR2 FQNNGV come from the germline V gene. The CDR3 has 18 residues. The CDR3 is CASSLRGDNLRSTDTQYF. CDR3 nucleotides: TGTGCCAGCAGCTTACGCGGGGATAACTTACGTAGCACAGATACGCAGTATTTT.

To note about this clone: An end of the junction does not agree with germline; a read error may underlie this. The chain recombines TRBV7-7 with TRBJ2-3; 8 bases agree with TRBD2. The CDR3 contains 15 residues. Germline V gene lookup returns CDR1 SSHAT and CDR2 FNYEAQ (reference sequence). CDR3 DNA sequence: TGTGCTAGCAGCTTAAATAGCGGGGACTCCGATACGCAGTATTTT. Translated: CASSLNSGDSDTQYF. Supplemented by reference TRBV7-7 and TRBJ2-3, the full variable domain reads GAGVSQSPRYKVTKRGQDVTLRCDPISSHATLYWYQQALGQGPEFLTYFNYEAQPDKSGLPSDRFSAERPEGSISTLTIQRTEQRDSAMYRCASSLNSGDSDTQYFGPGTRLTVL.

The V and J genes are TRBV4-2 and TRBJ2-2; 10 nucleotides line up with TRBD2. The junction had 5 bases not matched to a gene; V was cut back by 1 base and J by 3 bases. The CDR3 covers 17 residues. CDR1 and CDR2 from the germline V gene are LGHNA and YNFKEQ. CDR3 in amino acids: CASSQAELAGYTGELFF. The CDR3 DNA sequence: TGTGCCAGCAGCCAAGCAGAACTAGCGGGATACACCGGGGAGCTGTTTTTT.

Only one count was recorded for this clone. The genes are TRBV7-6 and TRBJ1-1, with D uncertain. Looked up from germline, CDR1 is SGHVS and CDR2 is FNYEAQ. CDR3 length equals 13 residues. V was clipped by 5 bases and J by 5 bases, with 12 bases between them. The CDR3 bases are TGTGCCAGCAGCCCCCTATGGAGTACTGAAGCTTTCTTT. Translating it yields CASSPLWSTEAFF.

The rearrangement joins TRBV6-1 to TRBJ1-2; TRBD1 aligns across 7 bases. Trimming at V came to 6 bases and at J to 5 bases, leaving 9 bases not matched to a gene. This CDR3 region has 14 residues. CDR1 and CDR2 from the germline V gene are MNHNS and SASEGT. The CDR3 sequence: CASSLRQGGYGYTF. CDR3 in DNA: TGTGCCAGCAGCCTAAGACAGGGAGGTTATGGCTACACCTTC.

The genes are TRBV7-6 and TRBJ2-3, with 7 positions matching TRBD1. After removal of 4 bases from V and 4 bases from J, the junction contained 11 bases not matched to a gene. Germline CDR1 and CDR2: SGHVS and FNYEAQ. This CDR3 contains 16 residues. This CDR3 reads CASSSEGGRAADTQYF. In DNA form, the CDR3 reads TGTGCCAGCAGCTCCGAAGGGGGCAGGGCGGCAGATACGCAGTATTTT.

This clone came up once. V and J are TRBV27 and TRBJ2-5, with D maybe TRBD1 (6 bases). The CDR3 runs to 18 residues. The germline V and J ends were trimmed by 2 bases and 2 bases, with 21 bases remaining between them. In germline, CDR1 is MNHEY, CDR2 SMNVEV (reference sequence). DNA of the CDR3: TGTGCCAGCAGTTTACTTCGTCCTGGGCAGGGGACACAAGAGACCCAGTACTTC. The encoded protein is CASSLLRPGQGTQETQYF.

The chain's CDR3 is CASSERISYEQYF. DNA of the CDR3: TGTGCCAGCAGTGAGCGGATTTCCTACGAGCAGTACTTC. V gene TRBV6-1 combines with J gene TRBJ2-7; D gene unclear. Trimming pared 3 bases from V and 1 base from J, leaving 7 bases between. The V gene's germline CDR1 is MNHNS and CDR2 SASEGT. CDR3 length: 13 amino acids.

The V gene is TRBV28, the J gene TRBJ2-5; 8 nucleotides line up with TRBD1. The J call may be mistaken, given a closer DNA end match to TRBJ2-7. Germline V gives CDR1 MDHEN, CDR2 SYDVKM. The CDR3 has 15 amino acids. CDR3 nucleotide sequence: TGTGCCAGCAGTCTTACTCACGGACAGGGCGACGAGCAGTACTTC. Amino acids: CASSLTHGQGDEQYF.

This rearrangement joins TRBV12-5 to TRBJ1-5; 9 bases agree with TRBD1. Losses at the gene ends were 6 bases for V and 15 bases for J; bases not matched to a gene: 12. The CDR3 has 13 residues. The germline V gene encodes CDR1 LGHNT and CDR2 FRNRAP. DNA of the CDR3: TGTGCTAGTGGACCTACCGGGACAGGGCTCCCGCATTTT. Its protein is CASGPTGTGLPHF.

CDR3 sequence reads: CASSLAGGGEKKDTQYF. The CDR3 nucleotides are TGTGCCAGCAGTTTAGCGGGAGGGGGGGAAAAAAAAGATACGCAGTATTTT. V is TRBV5-4 and J is TRBJ2-3; TRBD2 agrees at 11 bases. V dropped 5 bases and J dropped 5; count of bases not matched to a gene: 13. Germline V gene sequence: CDR1 SGHNT, CDR2 YYREEE (reference sequence). This CDR3 is built from 17 residues. The full variable domain, its missing parts supplied by reference TRBV5-4 and TRBJ2-3, is ETGVTQSPTHLIKTRGQQVTLRCSSQSGHNTVSWYQQALGQGPQFIFQYYREEENGRGNFPPRFSGLQFPNYSSELNVNALELDDSALYLCASSLAGGGEKKDTQYFGPGTRLTVL.

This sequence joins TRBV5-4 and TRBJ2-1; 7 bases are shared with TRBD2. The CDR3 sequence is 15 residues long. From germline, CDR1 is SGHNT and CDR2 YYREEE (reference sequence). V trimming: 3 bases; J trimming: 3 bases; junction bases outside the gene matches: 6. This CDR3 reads CASSSAGGSYNEQFF. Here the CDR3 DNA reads TGTGCCAGCAGCTCCGCTGGCGGGAGCTACAATGAGCAGTTCTTC.

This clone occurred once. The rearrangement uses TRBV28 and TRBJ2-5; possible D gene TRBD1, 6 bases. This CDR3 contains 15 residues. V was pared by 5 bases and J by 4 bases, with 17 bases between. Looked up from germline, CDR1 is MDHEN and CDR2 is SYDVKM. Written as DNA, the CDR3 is TGTGCCAGCAGTCCCTGGGGGCCTGTGGGAGAGACCCAGTACTTC. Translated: CASSPWGPVGETQYF. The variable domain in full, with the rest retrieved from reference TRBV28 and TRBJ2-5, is DVKVTQSSRYLVKRTGEKVFLECVQDMDHENMFWYRQDPGLGLRLIYFSYDVKMKEKGDIPEGYSVSREKKERFSLILESASTNQTSMYLCASSPWGPVGETQYFGPGTRLLVL.

In nucleotides, the CDR3 is TGTGCCAGCAGTTTTCAGGGACTAGCGACCGATACGCAGTATTTT. It encodes CASSFQGLATDTQYF. V is TRBV6-5 and J is TRBJ2-3, with 10 bases that match TRBD2. Germline trimming cut 4 bases from V and 6 bases from J; bases unmatched to any gene: 7. The germline gives CDR1 MNHEY, CDR2 SVGAGI. This CDR3 contains 15 residues.